The 22 T cell receptor beta chains below were found in one sample sequenced in a study of PD-1 blockade in classical Hodgkin lymphoma. Patients all relapsed after autologous stem cell transplantation, and there was variation in brentuximab vedotin exposure. TCRdb's copy holds only in-frame clones and misses some; the assay was immunoSEQ multiplex PCR. The repertoire consists of 98,000 or so clones, with about 88% occurring once and the leading ten covering roughly 21%. This specimen was peripheral blood mononuclear cells (PBMCs), taken before the second cycle of nivolumab. Every receptor here comes from a human donor with classical Hodgkin lymphoma.

The chain is built from TRBV7-9 and TRBJ2-7; 9 nucleotides line up with TRBD1. Germline values: CDR1 SEHNR, CDR2 FQNEAQ (reference sequence). The CDR3 contains 18 residues. Trimming cost V 5 bases and J 2 bases; bases outside gene matches: 16. This chain's CDR3 is CASSPDRGQAGRTYEQYF. The CDR3 DNA is TGTGCCAGCAGCCCGGACAGGGGACAGGCGGGACGGACCTACGAGCAGTACTTC.

The rearrangement joins TRBV27 to TRBJ2-1; TRBD2 aligns across 8 bases. With V trimmed by 2 bases and J by 7 bases, 10 bases remained unmatched. Germline V gives CDR1 MNHEY, CDR2 SMNVEV (reference sequence). The CDR3 loop spans 16 amino acids. In DNA, the CDR3 is TGTGCCAGCAGTTTAGTAGCGGGGCCCCTCCGTAATGAGCAGTTCTTC. Translation gives CASSLVAGPLRNEQFF.

The rearrangement uses TRBV27 and TRBJ2-1; TRBD1 or TRBD2 may be the D gene (5 bases each). Germline V gene sequence: CDR1 MNHEY, CDR2 SMNVEV (reference sequence). V was trimmed by 5 bases and J by 2 bases, leaving 13 bases between them. This CDR3 contains 15 residues. In nucleotides, the CDR3 is TGTGCCAGCAGTCCGTCCGGGACGGCCTACAATGAGCAGTTCTTC. It encodes CASSPSGTAYNEQFF.

This chain links TRBV28 with TRBJ1-2; 8 bases line up with TRBD1. CDR1 is MDHEN and CDR2 is SYDVKM in the germline V gene. J was trimmed by 4 bases and V by 6 bases; bases with no gene match: 4. The CDR3 contains 13 residues. The CDR3 loop reads CASRHGQGYGYTF. The CDR3 DNA reads as TGTGCCAGCAGACACGGACAGGGCTATGGCTACACCTTC.

Worth noting for this clone: The sample has other DNA sequences that encode this CDR3 too. The chain joins TRBV6-6 to TRBJ2-3; 12 nucleotides line up with TRBD2. The V segment lost 6 bases and the J segment 5 bases; nucleotides outside the gene matches: 6. The CDR3 sequence is 15 residues long. CDR1 MNHNY and CDR2 SVGAGI come from the germline V gene (reference sequence). The CDR3: CASSPSGRAGDTQYF. The CDR3 nucleotides are TGTGCCAGCAGCCCTAGCGGGAGGGCCGGAGATACGCAGTATTTT.

V gene TRBV4-2 combines with J gene TRBJ2-3; TRBD2 matches at 10 bases. This CDR3 is built from 15 residues. Per the germline V gene, CDR1 is LGHNA and CDR2 is YNFKEQ. The V and J ends lost 4 bases and 1 base, in that order; junction bases with no gene match: 2. The CDR3, as DNA: TGTGCCAGCAGCCCCGGGACTAGCGGCACAGATACGCAGTATTTT. This codes for CASSPGTSGTDTQYF.

This chain connects TRBV5-1 to TRBJ2-2; 15 bases map to TRBD2. J lost 6 bases, V lost 3 bases, and 0 bases had no gene match. Germline V lookup: CDR1 SGHRS, CDR2 YFSETQ. The CDR3 contains 15 residues. DNA for the CDR3: TGCGCCAGCAGCTGGACTAGCGGGAGGGCCGGGGAGCTGTTTTTT. This codes for CASSWTSGRAGELFF.

The chain is built from TRBV30 and TRBJ2-7, with D unclear. Germline values: CDR1 GTSNPN, CDR2 SVGIG (reference sequence). Trimming shortened V by 3 bases and J by 0 bases, and 6 bases separated the two germline ends. This CDR3 contains 12 residues. The CDR3 sequence: CAWSVNSYEQYF. The CDR3 nucleotides are TGTGCCTGGAGCGTCAACTCCTACGAGCAGTACTTC.

The rearrangement uses TRBV12-5 and TRBJ1-5; no reliable D call. Trimming removed 2 bases from V and 5 bases from J, with 19 bases in between. In germline, CDR1 is LGHNT, CDR2 FRNRAP. The CDR3 contains 17 residues. The CDR3 spells CASGLPSAPRRDQPQHF. CDR3 bases: TGTGCTAGTGGTTTGCCCAGTGCACCGAGGAGGGATCAGCCCCAGCATTTT.

The rearrangement joins TRBV4-1 to TRBJ2-4; a weak D match, TRBD2 (5 bases). The CDR3 runs to 13 residues. V dropped 4 bases and J dropped 5 bases, with 9 bases sitting between them. Per the germline V gene, CDR1 is MGHRA and CDR2 is YSYEKL. CDR3 sequence reads: CASSPRAQNIQYF. CDR3 coding DNA: TGCGCCAGCAGCCCGCGGGCTCAAAACATTCAGTACTTC.

The chain combines TRBV2 with TRBJ1-4; D call uncertain. The CDR3 spans 13 residues. The V gene lost 8 bases and the J gene lost 8 bases, with 15 bases spanning the gap. In germline, CDR1 is SNHLY, CDR2 FYNNEI. In DNA form, the CDR3 reads TGTGCCAGCGGGATTTACCCGAAGGAAAAACTGTTTTTT. Its translation is CASGIYPKEKLFF.

The V call is TRBV5-1, the J call TRBJ2-5; D possibly uses TRBD1 or TRBD2 (5 bases each). Trimming took 0 bases from V and 4 from J, leaving 10 bases between them. This CDR3 comprises 14 residues. The germline V gene has CDR1 SGHRS and CDR2 YFSETQ. The DNA of the CDR3 is TGCGCCAGCAGCTTGGAGGGGACGAGAGAGACCCAGTACTTC. Residues: CASSLEGTRETQYF.

This rearrangement joins TRBV19 to TRBJ1-1, with D maybe TRBD1 (6 bases). Trimming pared 5 bases from V and 0 bases from J, leaving 13 bases between. Germline CDR1 LNHDA, CDR2 SQIVND (reference sequence). CDR3 length equals 15 residues. CDR3 in DNA: TGTGCCAGTAGTCCCTCGGGACAACTGAACACTGAAGCTTTCTTT. Residues: CASSPSGQLNTEAFF.

The chain joins TRBV19 to TRBJ2-7, with TRBD2 matching 12 bases. The CDR3 has 15 residues. The germline gives CDR1 LNHDA, CDR2 SQIVND (reference sequence). Trimming took 3 bases from V and 5 from J; bases not matched to a gene: 5. The CDR3 spells CASSIIGLAGHEQYF. The CDR3, as DNA: TGTGCCAGTAGTATTATCGGACTAGCGGGACACGAGCAGTACTTC.

The rearrangement uses TRBV10-3 and TRBJ2-3; perhaps TRBD1 as D (5 bases). Trimming took off 2 bases at V and 0 bases at J, with 9 bases between the two ends. Germline CDR1 reads ENHRY; CDR2 reads SYGVKD. The CDR3 consists of 15 residues. Here the CDR3 reads CAISEGASSTDTQYF. DNA of the CDR3: TGTGCCATCAGTGAGGGGGCGTCTAGCACAGATACGCAGTATTTT.

The rearrangement links TRBV2 to TRBJ1-2, with no clear D. Germline loops: CDR1 SNHLY, CDR2 FYNNEI. The CDR3 runs 15 residues. V lost 8 bases and J lost 1, with 17 bases in between. In nucleotides, the CDR3 is TGTGCCAGCCACCGTCTCGGAGACCTTAACTATGGCTACACCTTC. This gives the protein CASHRLGDLNYGYTF.

The V gene is TRBV18, the J gene TRBJ1-3; D perhaps matches TRBD1 (5 bases). This CDR3 is built from 19 residues. The germline V gene has CDR1 KGHSH and CDR2 LQKENI. V lost 1 base, J lost 0 bases, and 19 bases lay in between. CDR3 residues: CASSPQEAGRALSGNTIYF. The CDR3 DNA follows: TGTGCCAGCTCACCACAGGAGGCAGGGCGCGCGCTCTCTGGAAACACCATATATTTT. Variable domain in full (rest from reference TRBV18 and TRBJ1-3): NAGVMQNPRHLVRRRGQEARLRCSPMKGHSHVYWYRQLPEEGLKFMVYLQKENIIDESGMPKERFSAEFPKEGPSILRIQQVVRGDSAAYFCASSPQEAGRALSGNTIYFGEGSWLTVV.

The chain is built from TRBV5-1 and TRBJ1-1; a weak D match, TRBD1 (6 bases). The CDR3 loop spans 14 amino acids. Germline loops: CDR1 SGHRS, CDR2 YFSETQ. Trimming cost V 4 bases and J 6 bases, with 16 bases left between them. CDR3 region: CASSPRVDRAEAFF. Written as DNA, the CDR3 is TGCGCCAGCAGCCCTCGGGTGGACAGAGCTGAAGCTTTCTTT.

V is TRBV5-6 and J is TRBJ2-5; no reliable D call. The germline gives CDR1 SGHDT, CDR2 YYEEEE. Trimming stripped 5 bases from V and 5 bases from J, with 13 bases between. This CDR3 is 13 amino acids long. The CDR3 loop is CASRSDTEETQYF. The CDR3 DNA reads as TGTGCCAGCAGATCCGACACGGAGGAGACCCAGTACTTC.

The chain couples TRBV28 to TRBJ2-7; D remains unclear. CDR3 length equals 12 residues. Germline lookup yields CDR1 MDHEN and CDR2 SYDVKM. The V end was cut by 5 bases, the J end by 7 bases, with 12 bases between. CDR3 DNA: TGTGCCAGCAGTCGTGGAGTTCGGGAGCAGTACTTC. It specifies CASSRGVREQYF.

The CDR3 coding sequence is TGTGCCAGCAGCCAAGATCGGAGGGTTAGTCGGAATGAGCAGTTCTTC. Residues: CASSQDRRVSRNEQFF. The chain employs TRBV4-2 and TRBJ2-1, with D possibly matching TRBD2 (6 bases). The CDR3 runs 16 residues. In germline, CDR1 is LGHNA, CDR2 YNFKEQ. Between the trimmed V and J ends, which lost 0 bases and 7 bases, there was a span of 16 bases.

The chain employs TRBV11-2 and TRBJ1-1; D not certain. V lost 2 bases and J lost 8, with 12 bases in between. This CDR3 has 13 residues. CDR1 and CDR2 from the germline V gene are SGHAT and FQNNGV. CDR3: CASSLNRDKEAFF. CDR3 nucleotide sequence: TGTGCCAGCAGCTTAAACAGAGACAAGGAAGCTTTCTTT.